This is a list of T cell receptor beta chains from one sample in a study of Ad26.COV2.S vaccination and SARS-CoV-2 variants. Using immunoSEQ multiplex PCR, the repertoire was profiled, and TCRdb retains in-frame clones only, with some absent. The sample has about 500,000 clones; around 89% are singletons. The sample in question was peripheral blood, obtained in a trial of Ad26.COV2.S vaccine versus placebo. The receptors derive from a person between 18 and 65 years old who received the Ad26.COV2.S COVID-19 vaccine or a placebo. Each CDR3 is given with its conserved first and last residue. Each record gives: CDR3 length, J gene, V gene, CDR3 protein.

>16|TRBJ2-1|TRBV25-1
CASSERDGSLNNEQFF
>14|TRBJ2-1|TRBV18
CASSPEGFYNEQFF
>15|TRBJ2-6|TRBV7-6
CASSEGTSGANVLTF
>10|TRBJ2-1|TRBV28
CASSWNEQFF
>13|TRBJ2-5|TRBV7-3
CASSSGGIETQYF
>10|TRBJ2-7|TRBV2
CASSLDEQYF
>17|TRBJ2-7|TRBV19
CASSRAGGTSETYEQYF
>17|TRBJ2-5|TRBV5-1
CASSSSKGIGVGETQYF
>15|TRBJ2-5|TRBV6-5
CASRGPGGSGETQYF
>13|TRBJ2-1|TRBV6-6
CASSYGRAFEQFF
>13|TRBJ2-7|TRBV10-3
CAATGEEVVQQYF
>15|TRBJ2-1|TRBV7-9
CASAMTGSSYNEQFF
>15|TRBJ1-2|TRBV9
CASSVTGTGSSGYTF
>13|TRBJ1-5|TRBV2
CATSGTIDQPQHF
>15|TRBJ2-2|TRBV11-2
CASITSGPNTGELFF
>19|TRBJ1-4|TRBV3-1/TRBV3-2
CASSRDRTGFSGTNEKLFF
>14|TRBJ1-1|TRBV30
CAVHRGGLNTEAFF
>12|TRBJ1-2|TRBV27
CASSNRGGGYTF
>15|TRBJ2-7|TRBV5-1
CASSLGDADSYEQYF
>14|TRBJ2-4|TRBV6-2/TRBV6-3
CASSGQGAKNIQYF
>16|TRBJ1-2|TRBV7-9
CASSFHRGRPDYGYTF
>14|TRBJ2-7|TRBV28
CASSSLRGRNEQYF
>21|TRBJ1-6|TRBV5-3
CARSPRGGIRGEGDHNSPLHF
>14|TRBJ2-7|TRBV5-4
CASSFGRSSYEQYF
>15|TRBJ2-7|TRBV4-2
CASSQSYRGSGEQYF
>14|TRBJ2-4|TRBV6-6
CASRDTAAKNIQYF
>12|TRBJ1-2|TRBV5-6
CASSGGVYGYTF
>14|TRBJ1-6|TRBV4-2
CASSQVVTNSPLHF
>15|TRBJ1-3|TRBV6-5
CASSYGQGAGNTIYF
>16|TRBJ1-2|TRBV7-4
CASRIPLATKGYGYTF
>14|TRBJ2-3|TRBV29-1
CSVCWTGTTDTQYF
>13|TRBJ2-3|TRBV5-4
CASSLVGTDTQYF
>14|TRBJ2-1|TRBV11-2
CASSPGGSDNEQFF
>10|TRBJ2-1|TRBV28
CATQGPEQFF
>16|TRBJ2-4|TRBV6-5
CASSYSVGLAKNIQYF
>14|TRBJ1-5|TRBV5-6
CASSFRASNQPQHF
>17|TRBJ2-7|TRBV7-2
CASSLPPSVPFSYEQYF
>13|TRBJ1-4|TRBV12-3/TRBV12-4
CASRWTGNEKLFF
>11|TRBJ1-1|TRBV6-1
CASSDGQGAFF
>14|TRBJ2-7|TRBV5-1
CASKTHVSSYEQYF
>13|TRBJ2-7|TRBV6-5
CASRDSFSYEQYF
>14|TRBJ2-5|TRBV2
CASRKERIEEAQYF
>14|TRBJ2-7|TRBV27
CASSLGRGVYEQYF